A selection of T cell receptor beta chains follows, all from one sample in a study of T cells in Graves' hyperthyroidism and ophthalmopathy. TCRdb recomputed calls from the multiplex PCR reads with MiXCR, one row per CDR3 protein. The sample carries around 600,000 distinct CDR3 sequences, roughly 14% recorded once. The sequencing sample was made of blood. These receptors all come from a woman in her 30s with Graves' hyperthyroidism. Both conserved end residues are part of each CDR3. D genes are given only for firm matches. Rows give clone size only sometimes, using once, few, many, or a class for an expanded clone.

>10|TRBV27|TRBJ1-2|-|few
CANPESVYTF
TGTGCCAACCCCGAGTCTGTCTACACCTTC
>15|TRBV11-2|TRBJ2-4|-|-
CASSSPRVTKNIQYF
TGTGCCAGCAGCTCCCCCAGGGTTACCAAAAACATTCAGTACTTC
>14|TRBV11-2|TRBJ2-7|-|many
CASSFVTPAYEQYF
TGTGCCAGCAGCTTCGTCACCCCGGCCTACGAGCAGTACTTC
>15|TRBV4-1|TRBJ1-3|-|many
CASSQDPGDGNTIYF
TGCGCCAGCAGCCAAGACCCAGGGGACGGAAACACCATATATTTT
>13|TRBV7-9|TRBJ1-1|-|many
CASSLVRGDEAFF
TGTGCCAGCAGCTTAGTGAGGGGGGATGAAGCTTTCTTT
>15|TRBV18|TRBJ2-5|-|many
CASSPTKVAWETQYF
TGTGCCAGCTCACCGACGAAGGTTGCTTGGGAGACCCAGTACTTC
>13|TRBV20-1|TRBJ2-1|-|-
CSAIGLLYNEQFF
TGCAGTGCTATAGGACTGTTATACAATGAGCAGTTCTTC
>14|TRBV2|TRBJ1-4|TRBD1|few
CASSRTRGQEKLFF
TGTGCCAGCAGCCGGACAAGGGGGCAAGAAAAACTGTTTTTT
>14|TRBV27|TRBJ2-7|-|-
CARAYRTRGDEQYF
TGTGCCAGGGCCTATAGGACACGGGGCGACGAGCAGTACTTC
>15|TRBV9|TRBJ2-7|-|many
CASSEAPGTSYEQYF
TGTGCCAGCAGCGAAGCTCCCGGGACCTCATACGAGCAGTACTTC
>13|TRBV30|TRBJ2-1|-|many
CAWSGSSYNEQFF
TGTGCCTGGAGCGGGAGCTCCTACAATGAGCAGTTCTTC
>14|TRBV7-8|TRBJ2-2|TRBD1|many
CASSLDTGGGELFF
TGTGCCAGCAGCTTAGACACAGGGGGCGGGGAGCTGTTTTTT
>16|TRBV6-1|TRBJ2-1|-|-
CASSPRDLVSYNEQFF
TGTGCCAGCAGTCCCCGGGACCTCGTCTCCTACAATGAGCAGTTCTTC
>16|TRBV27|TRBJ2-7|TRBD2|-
CASRGLTGGRTYEQYF
TGTGCCAGCAGGGGTCTTACGGGAGGTCGGACCTACGAGCAGTACTTC
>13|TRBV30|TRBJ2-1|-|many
CAWSVDGYNEQFF
TGTGCCTGGAGTGTAGACGGCTACAATGAGCAGTTCTTC
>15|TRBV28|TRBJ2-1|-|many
CASSLEGGFGDEQFF
TGTGCCAGCAGTTTAGAGGGCGGGTTTGGGGATGAGCAGTTCTTC
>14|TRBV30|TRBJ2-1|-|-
CAWSELPRTYEQFF
TGTGCCTGGAGTGAGCTACCCAGGACGTATGAGCAGTTCTTC
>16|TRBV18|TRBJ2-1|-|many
CASSPRSGGTYNEQFF
TGTGCCAGCTCACCACGGAGTGGGGGAACCTACAATGAGCAGTTCTTC
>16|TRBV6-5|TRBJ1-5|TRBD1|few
CASSYVPGQGAKPQHF
TGTGCCAGCAGTTACGTCCCGGGACAGGGGGCCAAGCCCCAGCATTTT
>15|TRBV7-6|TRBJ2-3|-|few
CASSPPALGDYTQYF
TGTGCCAGCAGCCCCCCGGCCTTAGGAGATTATACGCAGTATTTT
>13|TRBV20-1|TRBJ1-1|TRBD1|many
CSAKGQENTEAFF
TGCAGTGCCAAGGGACAGGAGAACACTGAAGCTTTCTTT
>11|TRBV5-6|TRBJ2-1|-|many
CASSQNDEQFF
TGTGCCAGCAGCCAGAATGATGAGCAGTTCTTC
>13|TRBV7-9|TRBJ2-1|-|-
CASSTRTRYEQFF
TGTGCCAGCAGCACCAGGACAAGGTATGAGCAGTTCTTC
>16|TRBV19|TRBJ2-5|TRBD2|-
CASSIGGRATGETQYF
TGTGCCAGTAGTATTGGAGGGAGGGCCACCGGGGAGACCCAGTACTTC
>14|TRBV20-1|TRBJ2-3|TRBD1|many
CSYPGGGSTDTQYF
TGCAGTTACCCAGGGGGCGGGAGCACAGATACGCAGTATTTT
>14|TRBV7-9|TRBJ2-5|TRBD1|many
CASSLQGALETQYF
TGTGCCAGCAGCCTACAGGGGGCCCTCGAGACCCAGTACTTC
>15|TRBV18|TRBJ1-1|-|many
CASSRQKGGDTEAFF
TGTGCCAGCTCACGCCAGAAAGGCGGAGACACTGAAGCTTTCTTT
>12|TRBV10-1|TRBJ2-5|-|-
CASSAARETQYF
TGCGCCAGCAGTGCCGCTCGGGAGACCCAGTACTTC
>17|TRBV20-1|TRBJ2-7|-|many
CSARDSSSFARSYEQYF
TGCAGTGCTAGAGATAGTTCATCCTTCGCTCGCTCCTACGAGCAGTACTTC
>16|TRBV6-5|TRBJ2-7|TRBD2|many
CASSYAGLAGYDEQYF
TGTGCCAGCAGTTACGCGGGACTAGCGGGATATGACGAGCAGTACTTC
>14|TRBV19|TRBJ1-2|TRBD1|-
CASSPSGTAYGYTF
TGTGCCAGTAGCCCTTCTGGGACAGCGTATGGCTACACCTTC
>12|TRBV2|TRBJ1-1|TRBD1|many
CASTLGQGAAFF
TGTGCCAGCACCCTAGGACAGGGGGCAGCTTTCTTT
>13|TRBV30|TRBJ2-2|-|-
CAWSVVDPRELFF
TGTGCCTGGAGTGTGGTGGACCCAAGGGAGCTGTTTTTT
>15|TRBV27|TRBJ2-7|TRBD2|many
CASSLSGREDYEQYF
TGTGCCAGCAGTTTATCAGGCCGGGAGGATTACGAGCAGTACTTC
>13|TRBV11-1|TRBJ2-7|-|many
CASSFIAVYEQYF
TGTGCCAGCAGCTTTATTGCGGTATACGAGCAGTACTTC
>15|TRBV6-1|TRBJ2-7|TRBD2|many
CASRGASGSDYEQYF
TGTGCCAGCAGGGGGGCTAGCGGGAGCGACTACGAGCAGTACTTC
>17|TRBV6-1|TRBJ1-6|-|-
CASSFPRVGSYNSPLHF
TGTGCCAGCAGTTTCCCGCGCGTGGGGTCCTATAATTCACCCCTCCACTTT
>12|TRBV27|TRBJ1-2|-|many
CASRGGNYGYTF
TGTGCCAGCAGGGGGGGCAACTATGGCTACACCTTC
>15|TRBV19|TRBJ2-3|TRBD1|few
CASSIGTGVTDTQYF
TGTGCCAGTAGTATTGGGACAGGTGTAACAGATACGCAGTATTTT
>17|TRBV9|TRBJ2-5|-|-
CASSVVGGGGVQETQYF
TGTGCCAGCAGCGTAGTAGGGGGAGGAGGTGTCCAAGAGACCCAGTACTTC
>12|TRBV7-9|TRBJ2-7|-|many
CASSLEVYEQYF
TGTGCCAGCAGCTTAGAAGTTTACGAGCAGTACTTC
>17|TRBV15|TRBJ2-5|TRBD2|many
CATSRGHRTSGAETQYF
TGTGCCACCAGCAGAGGTCACCGGACTAGCGGGGCCGAGACCCAGTACTTC
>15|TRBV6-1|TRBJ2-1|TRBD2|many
CASTSSGRDYNEQFF
TGTGCCAGCACCTCAAGCGGGAGGGACTACAATGAGCAGTTCTTC
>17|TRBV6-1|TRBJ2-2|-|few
CASSERVGGVNTGELFF
TGTGCCAGCAGTGAAAGAGTGGGAGGCGTGAACACCGGGGAGCTGTTTTTT
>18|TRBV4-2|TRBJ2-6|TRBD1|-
CASSQNGDRGRRANVLTF
TGTGCCAGCAGTCAAAACGGGGACAGGGGGCGCCGGGCCAACGTCCTGACTTTC
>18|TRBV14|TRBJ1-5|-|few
CASSRVWGPLVRNQPQHF
TGTGCCAGCAGCCGCGTCTGGGGGCCCCTAGTAAGAAATCAGCCCCAGCATTTT
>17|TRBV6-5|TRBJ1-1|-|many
CASSYSNLGSVNTEAFF
TGTGCCAGCAGTTACTCGAATCTGGGATCCGTGAACACTGAAGCTTTCTTT